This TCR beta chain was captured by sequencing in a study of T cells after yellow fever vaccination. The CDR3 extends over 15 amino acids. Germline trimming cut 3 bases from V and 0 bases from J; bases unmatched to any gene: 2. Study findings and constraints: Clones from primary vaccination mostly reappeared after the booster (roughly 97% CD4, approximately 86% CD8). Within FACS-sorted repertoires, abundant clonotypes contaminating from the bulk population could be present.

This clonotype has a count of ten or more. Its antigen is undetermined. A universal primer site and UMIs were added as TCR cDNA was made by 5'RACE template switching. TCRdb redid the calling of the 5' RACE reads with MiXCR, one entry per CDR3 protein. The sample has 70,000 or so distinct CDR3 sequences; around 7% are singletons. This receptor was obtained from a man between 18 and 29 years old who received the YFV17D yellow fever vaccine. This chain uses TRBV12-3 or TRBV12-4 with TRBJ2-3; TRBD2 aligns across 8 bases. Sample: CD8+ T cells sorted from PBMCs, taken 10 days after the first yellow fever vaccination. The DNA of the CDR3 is TGTGCCAGCAGTTTTCCTAGCGGGAGCACAGATACGCAGTATTTT. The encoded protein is CASSFPSGSTDTQYF.